These 10 T cell receptor beta chains were all obtained from the same sample, sequenced in a study of cytomegalovirus exposure and HLA in healthy donors. The primer mix had 60 Vbeta and 13 Jbeta primers. Profiled with immunoSEQ multiplex PCR; TCRdb holds only in-frame clones, not every one. The table includes 150,000 to 200,000 clones, roughly 80% detected once. Sequenced input: PBMCs. The source of these receptors is a male donor in good health and CMV-seropositive.

The CDR3 DNA reads TGTGCCAGCAGCCTGGGCAGGACAACTAACTATGGCTACACCTTC. Residues: CASSLGRTTNYGYTF. This chain joins TRBV5-8 and TRBJ1-2, with D perhaps TRBD1 (5 bases). The CDR3 has 15 residues. Germline V lookup: CDR1 SGHTS, CDR2 YDEGEE. With 4 bases removed from V and 0 bases from J, the gap between germline ends came to 13 bases.

The chain has TRBV5-1 and TRBJ2-7; TRBD1 might be the D (6 bases). This CDR3 is 15 amino acids long. The germline V gene has CDR1 SGHRS and CDR2 YFSETQ. Deletions cut 3 bases from V and 3 bases from J, with 16 bases between. CDR3 amino acids: CASSSLQGVGYEQYF. The CDR3 nucleotides read TGCGCCAGCAGCTCTCTACAGGGAGTAGGCTACGAGCAGTACTTC. The whole variable domain, filled in from reference TRBV5-1 and TRBJ2-7, reads KAGVTQTPRYLIKTRGQQVTLSCSPISGHRSVSWYQQTPGQGLQFLFEYFSETQRNKGNFPGRFSGRQFSNSRSEMNVSTLELGDSALYLCASSSLQGVGYEQYFGPGTRLTVT.

The sample holds one count of this clone. The CDR3 nucleotides read TGTGCCATCAGTGAGGGACAGGTGGATGAAAAACTGTTTTTT. Amino acid sequence: CAISEGQVDEKLFF. This rearrangement joins TRBV10-3 to TRBJ1-4, with TRBD1 matching over 7 bases. Losses at the gene ends were 2 bases for V and 6 bases for J; bases not matched to a gene: 3. CDR3 length: 14 residues. CDR1 ENHRY and CDR2 SYGVKD come from the germline V gene.

The rearrangement joins TRBV7-2 to TRBJ2-7, with D unresolved. This CDR3 region has 13 residues. The V end lost 0 bases, the J end lost 6 bases, and 9 bases lay between the germline ends. The germline V gene has CDR1 SGHTA and CDR2 FQGNSA. CDR3 DNA sequence: TGTGCCAGCAGCTTAGCGGCGGCGCCCGAGCAGTACTTC. Translation gives CASSLAAAPEQYF.

The CDR3 spells CASRTGQNTGELFF. CDR3 DNA: TGTGCCAGTCGGACGGGACAGAACACCGGGGAGCTGTTTTTT. The V gene is TRBV6-5, the J gene TRBJ2-2; tentative D call: TRBD1 (6 bases). CDR1 is MNHEY, CDR2 SVGAGI, per germline. Trimming cost V 9 bases and J 1 base, with 12 bases left between them. The CDR3 loop spans 14 amino acids.

The V and J genes are TRBV28 and TRBJ2-1; TRBD1 matches 7 bases. CDR1 and CDR2 from the germline V gene are MDHEN and SYDVKM. The CDR3 totals 15 residues. Trimming cost V 6 bases and J 0 bases; bases outside gene matches: 5. CDR3 in DNA: TGTGCCAGCAGCTGGGACAGTAGCTCCTACAATGAGCAGTTCTTC. Protein sequence: CASSWDSSSYNEQFF.

This clone occurred a few times. The gene calls are TRBV7-9 and TRBJ1-1, with 9 bases identical to TRBD1. From germline, CDR1 is SEHNR and CDR2 FQNEAQ (reference sequence). This CDR3 is 14 amino acids long. V shed 5 bases and J 1 base; nucleotides not matched to a gene: 2. The DNA for the CDR3 is TGTGCCAGCAGCCGGACAGGGGCGAACACTGAAGCTTTCTTT. Translating it yields CASSRTGANTEAFF.

The count of this clone is one. The rearrangement uses TRBV27 and TRBJ1-1; possible D gene TRBD1, 5 bases. The CDR3 length is 15 residues. V was cut by 5 bases and J by 1 base, with 14 bases left in between. Germline CDR1 and CDR2: MNHEY and SMNVEV (reference sequence). The CDR3 here is CASSQDSRPNTEAFF. As DNA, the CDR3 is TGTGCCAGCAGTCAAGACAGTCGACCGAACACTGAAGCTTTCTTT.

The rearrangement uses TRBV5-1 and TRBJ1-2, with D possibly being TRBD1 (5 bases). This CDR3 spans 11 amino acids. V was shortened by 10 bases and J by 6 bases, with 13 bases between the two germline ends. Germline loops: CDR1 SGHRS, CDR2 YFSETQ. CDR3 sequence: CASGGENGYTF. The CDR3 coding sequence is TGCGCCTCCGGGGGGGAGAATGGCTACACCTTC. Supplemented by reference TRBV5-1 and TRBJ1-2, the full variable domain reads KAGVTQTPRYLIKTRGQQVTLSCSPISGHRSVSWYQQTPGQGLQFLFEYFSETQRNKGNFPGRFSGRQFSNSRSEMNVSTLELGDSALYLCASGGENGYTFGSGTRLTVV.

The rearrangement links TRBV7-8 to TRBJ2-1; the D gene is possibly TRBD2 (6 bases). V was cut by 1 base and J by 7 bases, with 14 bases left in between. The CDR3 spans 15 residues. In germline, CDR1 is SGHVS, CDR2 FQNEAQ. The CDR3 DNA is TGTGCCAGCAGCTTAGGGGGCGGGATGGGGAATGAGCAGTTCTTC. Protein product: CASSLGGGMGNEQFF.